One sample yielded the 20 T cell receptor beta chains listed below, sequenced in a study of neurological immune-mediated disorders. The time point is: technical triplicate 2. TCRdb analysed the 5' RACE reads with MiXCR anew, one entry per CDR3 protein. The table shows fewer than 40,000 distinct CDR3 sequences, with about 14% occurring only once. Source material: CD4+ T cells from blood. These receptors were collected from a female donor with HTLV-1-associated myelopathy (HAM/TSP).

This clonotype was counted at least ten times. The chain uses TRBV3-1 and TRBJ2-7, with 7 bases lining up with TRBD1. CDR1 is LGHDT and CDR2 is YNNKEL in the germline V gene (reference sequence). Losses at the gene ends were 1 base for V and 2 bases for J; bases not matched to a gene: 5. This CDR3 is 15 amino acids long. CDR3 residues: CASSQGWTGTYEQYF. In nucleotides, the CDR3 is TGTGCCAGCAGCCAAGGTTGGACAGGAACCTACGAGCAGTACTTC.

This clonotype is classed as medium-sized. The chain carries TRBV29-1 and TRBJ2-7; 7 nucleotides agree with TRBD1. Germline V gives CDR1 SQVTM, CDR2 ANQGSEA. The CDR3 covers 11 residues. J lost 8 bases, V lost 3 bases, and 4 bases had no gene match. CDR3 sequence reads: CSVDPGGKQYF. The CDR3 bases are TGCAGCGTTGATCCAGGGGGTAAGCAGTACTTC.

There are many counts of this clonotype. The chain combines TRBV2 with TRBJ1-4; tentative D call: TRBD1 (5 bases). This CDR3 has 14 residues. The germline CDR1 and CDR2 sequences are SNHLY and FYNNEI. Trimming shortened V by 0 bases and J by 6 bases, and 8 bases separated the two germline ends. Here the CDR3 DNA reads TGTGCCAGCAGTGAAGCGTCCAGGGATGAAAAACTGTTTTTT. Translation gives CASSEASRDEKLFF.

This clonotype was counted ten times or more. The chain joins TRBV7-8 to TRBJ2-1; 10 bases map to TRBD2. The length of the CDR3 is 15 residues. Germline CDR1 and CDR2: SGHVS and FQNEAQ. The trim removed 2 bases at V and 9 bases at J, leaving 7 bases unmatched. The CDR3 loop reads CASSLNTQRGGEQFF. The CDR3 region has the DNA TGTGCCAGCAGCTTAAACACCCAGCGGGGGGGTGAGCAGTTCTTC.

This clonotype was recorded many times. V and J are TRBV29-1 and TRBJ1-4; tentatively, D is TRBD1 (5 bases). The CDR3 spans 13 residues. Germline V gene sequence: CDR1 SQVTM, CDR2 ANQGSEA. V lost 7 bases, J lost 8 bases, and 17 bases lay in between. The CDR3 DNA follows: TGCAGCGCAGAAGAGGGGATGGGGGAAAAACTGTTTTTT. Protein product: CSAEEGMGEKLFF.

At least ten counts were recorded for this clonotype. CDR3 sequence reads: CSAASPARYNEQFF. The CDR3 DNA sequence: TGCAGTGCTGCCTCCCCAGCGCGTTACAATGAGCAGTTCTTC. This sequence joins TRBV20-1 and TRBJ2-1; D not resolved. The CDR3 spans 14 residues. Per the germline V gene, CDR1 is DFQATT and CDR2 is SNEGSKA (reference sequence). Deletions cut 5 bases from V and 4 bases from J, with 15 bases between.

This clonotype has ten or more counts. The chain carries TRBV11-2 and TRBJ2-6; the D is unclear. Germline loops: CDR1 SGHAT, CDR2 FQNNGV. V was shortened by 2 bases and J by 2 bases, with 1 base between the two germline ends. The CDR3 has 13 amino acids. The CDR3 is CASSLPGANVLTF. The CDR3, as DNA: TGTGCCAGCAGCTTACCTGGGGCCAACGTCCTGACTTTC.

This clonotype was recorded at least ten times. The J gene is TRBJ2-5, the V gene TRBV20-1; a weak D match, TRBD1 (5 bases). The CDR3 extends over 13 amino acids. CDR1 is DFQATT, CDR2 SNEGSKA, per germline (reference sequence). V was pared by 3 bases and J by 7 bases, with 15 bases between. CDR3 sequence reads: CSARGHSFGTQYF. The CDR3 bases are TGCAGTGCTAGGGGGCATAGTTTTGGGACCCAGTACTTC.

V is TRBV20-1 and J is TRBJ1-2; 12 bases are shared with TRBD1. The CDR3 runs 13 residues. CDR1 is DFQATT and CDR2 is SNEGSKA in the germline V gene (reference sequence). With V trimmed by 6 bases and J by 8 bases, 7 bases remained unmatched. For the CDR3, the DNA is TGCAGTGCAATTCCCGGGACAGGGGGCGGCTACACCTTC. It encodes CSAIPGTGGGYTF.

This clonotype came up many times. V gene TRBV28 combines with J gene TRBJ2-5; 8 bases are a match to TRBD2. V was pared by 5 bases and J by 5 bases, with 10 bases of the junction left unmatched. Germline CDR1 MDHEN, CDR2 SYDVKM. The CDR3 spans 15 residues. CDR3 residues: CASSPGGAGDETQYF. DNA for the CDR3: TGTGCCAGCAGTCCGGGGGGAGCGGGGGACGAGACCCAGTACTTC.

The chain links TRBV29-1 to TRBJ2-2; D ambiguous. Germline V lookup: CDR1 SQVTM, CDR2 ANQGSEA. V lost 7 bases to trimming and J lost 2 bases, with 14 bases between them. The CDR3 has 14 residues. The DNA for the CDR3 is TGCAGCGCCTCCCAGGAGACTAACACCGGGGAGCTGTTTTTT. This sequence encodes CSASQETNTGELFF.

There are many counts of this clonotype. This chain uses TRBV20-1 with TRBJ2-1; the D gene could be TRBD1 or TRBD2 (5 bases each). V shed 5 bases and J shed 6 bases, with 17 bases lying between them. Germline V gene sequence: CDR1 DFQATT, CDR2 SNEGSKA (reference sequence). The CDR3 sequence is 14 residues long. CDR3 sequence (DNA): TGCAGTGCTGGATCAGGGTTTGGGAGCAATGAGCAGTTCTTC. It translates to CSAGSGFGSNEQFF.

This clonotype was detected ten times or more. The chain's CDR3 is CSAGTSGNHEQYF. For the CDR3, the DNA is TGCAGTGCGGGGACTAGCGGGAACCACGAGCAGTACTTC. The chain uses TRBV20-1 and TRBJ2-7, with TRBD2 matching over 13 bases. CDR3 length: 13 amino acids. Looked up from germline, CDR1 is DFQATT and CDR2 is SNEGSKA (reference sequence). V gave up 6 bases and J gave up 5 bases; unmatched junction bases: 4.

The V call is TRBV29-1, the J call TRBJ2-3, with 7 bases lining up with TRBD1. The CDR3 consists of 15 residues. The germline V gene has CDR1 SQVTM and CDR2 ANQGSEA. Trimming cost V 4 bases and J 0 bases; bases outside gene matches: 7. The CDR3 loop is CSVGGDRVSTDTQYF. The CDR3 nucleotides are TGCAGCGTTGGGGGAGACAGGGTAAGCACAGATACGCAGTATTTT.

This clonotype was found many times. The rearrangement uses TRBV20-1 and TRBJ1-4, with D perhaps matching TRBD1 (5 bases). The germline gives CDR1 DFQATT, CDR2 SNEGSKA (reference sequence). This CDR3 contains 13 residues. Trimming cost V 3 bases and J 4 bases, with 9 bases left between them. The CDR3 region is CSARGDSNEKLFF. As DNA, the CDR3 is TGCAGTGCTAGGGGCGACAGTAATGAAAAACTGTTTTTT.

Ten or more counts support this clonotype. This chain links TRBV5-1 with TRBJ1-4, with a possible D match to TRBD1 (5 bases). Germline V gives CDR1 SGHRS, CDR2 YFSETQ. The V end was cut by 3 bases, the J end by 7 bases, with 7 bases between. CDR3 length: 12 amino acids. The DNA for the CDR3 is TGCGCCAGCAGCTGGGACGGTGAAAAACTGTTTTTT. Translation gives CASSWDGEKLFF.

The sample holds many counts of this clonotype. The chain recombines TRBV20-1 with TRBJ1-1; D not resolved. The CDR3 runs 14 residues. Germline lookup yields CDR1 DFQATT and CDR2 SNEGSKA (reference sequence). The ends were cut back, 3 bases at V and 0 bases at J, with 11 bases in the middle. The CDR3 loop is CSARLPGVNTEAFF. The CDR3 bases are TGCAGTGCTAGGCTCCCTGGGGTGAACACTGAAGCTTTCTTT.

There are many counts of this clonotype. The chain joins TRBV7-2 to TRBJ2-7; 16 nucleotides align to TRBD2. V lost 3 bases, J lost 5 bases, and 7 bases stayed unmatched. Germline values: CDR1 SGHTA, CDR2 FQGNSA. The CDR3 is made up of 17 amino acids. CDR3 DNA sequence: TGTGCCAGCAGCTTGGGACTAGCGGGGGGGCCTCGAAACGAGCAGTACTTC. Protein sequence: CASSLGLAGGPRNEQYF.

This clonotype was detected ten times or more. The genes are TRBV5-1 and TRBJ2-1, with a tentative D call TRBD2 (5 bases). Germline CDR1 SGHRS, CDR2 YFSETQ. The V end lost 2 bases, the J end lost 0 bases, and 9 bases lay between the germline ends. The CDR3 is 15 amino acids. The CDR3 is CASSFGVSSYNEQFF. CDR3 DNA: TGCGCCAGCAGCTTCGGGGTCAGCTCCTACAATGAGCAGTTCTTC.

V and J are TRBV20-1 and TRBJ1-1; 8 nucleotides line up with TRBD1. Trimming at V came to 3 bases and at J to 2 bases, leaving 5 bases not matched to a gene. Germline-derived CDR1 and CDR2 are DFQATT and SNEGSKA (reference sequence). This CDR3 region has 14 residues. The CDR3 DNA reads TGCAGTGCTAGGGACAGGGTCCCCAACACTGAAGCTTTCTTT. Protein: CSARDRVPNTEAFF.